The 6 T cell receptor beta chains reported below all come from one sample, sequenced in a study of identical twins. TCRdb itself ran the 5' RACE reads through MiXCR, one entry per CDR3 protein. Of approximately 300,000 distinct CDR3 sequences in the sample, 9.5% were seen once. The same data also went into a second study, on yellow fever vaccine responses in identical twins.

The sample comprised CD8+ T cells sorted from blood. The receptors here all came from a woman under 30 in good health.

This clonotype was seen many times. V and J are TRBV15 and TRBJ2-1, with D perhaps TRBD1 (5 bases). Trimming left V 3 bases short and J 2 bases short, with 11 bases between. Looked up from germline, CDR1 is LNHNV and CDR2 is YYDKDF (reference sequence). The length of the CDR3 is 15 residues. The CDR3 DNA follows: TGTGCCACCAGCAGTTCACAGGATACCTACAATGAGCAGTTCTTC. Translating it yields CATSSSQDTYNEQFF.

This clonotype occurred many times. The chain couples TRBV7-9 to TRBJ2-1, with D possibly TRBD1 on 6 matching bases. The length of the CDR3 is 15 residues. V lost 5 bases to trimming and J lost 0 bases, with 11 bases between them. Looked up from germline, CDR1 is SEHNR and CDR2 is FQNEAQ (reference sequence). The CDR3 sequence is CASSSTGISYNEQFF. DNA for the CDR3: TGTGCCAGCAGCAGCACAGGGATCTCCTACAATGAGCAGTTCTTC.

The DNA for the CDR3 is TGTGCCAGCAGCTTAGTAGGCGCCGGGGAGCTGTTTTTT. Its translation: CASSLVGAGELFF. This chain connects TRBV7-6 to TRBJ2-2; D call uncertain. Trimming stripped 1 base from V and 6 bases from J, with 6 bases between. The length of the CDR3 is 13 residues. CDR1 and CDR2 from the germline V gene are SGHVS and FNYEAQ.

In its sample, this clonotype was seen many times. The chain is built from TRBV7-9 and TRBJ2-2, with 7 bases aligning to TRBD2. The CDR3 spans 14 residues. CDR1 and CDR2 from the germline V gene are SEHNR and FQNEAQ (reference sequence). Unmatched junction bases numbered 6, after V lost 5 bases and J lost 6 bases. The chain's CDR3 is CASSPQGGAGELFF. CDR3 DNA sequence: TGTGCCAGCAGCCCCCAGGGAGGGGCCGGGGAGCTGTTTTTT.

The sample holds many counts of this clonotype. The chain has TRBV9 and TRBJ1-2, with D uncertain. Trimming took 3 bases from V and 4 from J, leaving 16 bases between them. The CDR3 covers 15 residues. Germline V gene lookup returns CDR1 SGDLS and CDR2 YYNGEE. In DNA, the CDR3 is TGTGCCAGCAGCGAATCCCCACTAAATACCTATGGCTACACCTTC. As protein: CASSESPLNTYGYTF.

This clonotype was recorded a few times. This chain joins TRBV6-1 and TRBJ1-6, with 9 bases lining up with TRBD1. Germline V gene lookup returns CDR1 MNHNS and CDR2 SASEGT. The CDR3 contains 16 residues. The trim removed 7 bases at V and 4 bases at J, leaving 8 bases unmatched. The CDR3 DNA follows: TGTGCCAGCACCCCGGGACAGGGACGGTATAATTCACCCCTCCACTTT. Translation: CASTPGQGRYNSPLHF.